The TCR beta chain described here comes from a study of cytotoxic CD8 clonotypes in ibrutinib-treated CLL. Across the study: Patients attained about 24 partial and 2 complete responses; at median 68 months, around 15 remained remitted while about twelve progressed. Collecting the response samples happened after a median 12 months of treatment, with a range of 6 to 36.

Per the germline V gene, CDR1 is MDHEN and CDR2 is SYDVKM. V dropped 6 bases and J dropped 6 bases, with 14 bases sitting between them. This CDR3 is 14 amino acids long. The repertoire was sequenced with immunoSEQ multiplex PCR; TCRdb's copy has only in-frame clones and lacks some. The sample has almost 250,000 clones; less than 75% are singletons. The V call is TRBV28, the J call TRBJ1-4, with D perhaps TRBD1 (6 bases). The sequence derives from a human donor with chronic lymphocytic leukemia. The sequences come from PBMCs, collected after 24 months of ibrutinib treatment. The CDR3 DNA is TGTGCCAGCAGACCACAGGGTAGAGATGAAAAACTGTTTTTT. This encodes CASRPQGRDEKLFF.